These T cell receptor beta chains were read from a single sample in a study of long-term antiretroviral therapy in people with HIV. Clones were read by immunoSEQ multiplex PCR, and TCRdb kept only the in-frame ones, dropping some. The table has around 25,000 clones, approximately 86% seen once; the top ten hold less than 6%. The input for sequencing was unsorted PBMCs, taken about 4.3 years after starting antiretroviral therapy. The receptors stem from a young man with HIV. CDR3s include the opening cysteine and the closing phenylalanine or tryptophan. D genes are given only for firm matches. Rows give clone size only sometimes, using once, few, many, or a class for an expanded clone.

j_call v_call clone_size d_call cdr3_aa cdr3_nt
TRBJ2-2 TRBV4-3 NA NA CASSPRSYGLPNHTGELFF TGCGCCAGCAGCCCAAGGTCCTATGGACTACCAAACCACACCGGGGAGCTGTTTTTT
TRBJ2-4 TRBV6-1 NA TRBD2 CASSGGRTSGQNIQYF TGTGCCAGCAGTGGAGGGAGGACTAGCGGCCAAAACATTCAGTACTTC
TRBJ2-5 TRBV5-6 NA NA CASSRDSYETQYF TGTGCCAGCAGCCGGGACTCCTATGAGACCCAGTACTTC
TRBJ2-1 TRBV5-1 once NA CASSVSPAVGLYNEQFF TGCGCCAGCAGCGTAAGCCCGGCGGTTGGCCTCTACAATGAGCAGTTCTTC
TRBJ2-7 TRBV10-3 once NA CAISESGDSFYEQYF TGTGCCATCAGTGAGTCGGGCGACAGTTTCTACGAGCAGTACTTC
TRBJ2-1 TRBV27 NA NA CASRSRAGGGWQFF TGTGCCAGCAGGTCTCGGGCCGGGGGCGGATGGCAGTTCTTC
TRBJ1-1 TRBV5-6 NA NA CASSPTGTEAFF TGTGCCAGCAGCCCGACCGGGACTGAAGCTTTCTTT
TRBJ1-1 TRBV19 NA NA CASSIADFTNTEAFF TGTGCCAGTAGTATCGCCGACTTTACGAACACTGAAGCTTTCTTT
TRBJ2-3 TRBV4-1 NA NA CASSAKTGDTQYF TGCGCCAGCAGCGCCAAGACAGGAGATACGCAGTATTTT
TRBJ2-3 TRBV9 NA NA CASSVGMAGTDTQYF TGTGCCAGCAGCGTAGGTATGGCGGGCACAGATACGCAGTATTTT
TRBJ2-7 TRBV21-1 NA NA CASGAGYSYEQYF TGTGCCAGCGGGGCAGGCTACTCCTACGAGCAGTACTTC
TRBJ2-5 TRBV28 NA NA CASTNERTQYF TGTGCCAGCACTAACGAGAGAACCCAGTACTTC
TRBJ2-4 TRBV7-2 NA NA CASSVNNRGGLGRGIQYF TGTGCCAGCAGCGTAAACAACAGGGGGGGTTTGGGGCGAGGCATTCAGTACTTC
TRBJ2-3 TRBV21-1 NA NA CASSKEDLGRRDTQYF TGTGCCAGCAGCAAAGAGGACTTAGGAAGGCGAGATACGCAGTATTTT
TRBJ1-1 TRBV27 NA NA CASSLLGPNTEAFF TGTGCCAGCAGTTTATTGGGCCCGAACACTGAAGCTTTCTTT
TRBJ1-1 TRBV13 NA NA CASSPTLNTEAFF TGTGCCAGCAGCCCGACCCTTAACACTGAAGCTTTCTTT
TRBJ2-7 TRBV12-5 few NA CASGLQGIVEQYF TGTGCTAGTGGTTTGCAAGGGATCGTGGAGCAGTACTTC
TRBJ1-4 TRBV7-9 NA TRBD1 CASSSYRGQNEKLFF TGTGCCAGCAGCTCGTACAGGGGCCAAAATGAAAAACTGTTTTTT
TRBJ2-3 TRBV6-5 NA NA CASSTQAPDTQYF TGTGCCAGCAGTACCCAAGCGCCAGATACGCAGTATTTT
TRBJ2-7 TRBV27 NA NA CASSLLRYEQYF TGTGCCAGCAGTTTATTGCGCTACGAGCAGTACTTC
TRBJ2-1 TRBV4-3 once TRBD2 CASSQPTSGRHNEQFF TGCGCCAGCAGCCAACCTACTAGCGGCAGACACAATGAGCAGTTCTTC
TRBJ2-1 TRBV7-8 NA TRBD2 CASSLVRGYNEQFF TGTGCCAGCAGCCTCGTGCGGGGGTACAATGAGCAGTTCTTC
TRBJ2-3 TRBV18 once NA CASSPPGEGTDTQYF TGTGCCAGCTCACCTCCGGGTGAGGGGACAGATACGCAGTATTTT
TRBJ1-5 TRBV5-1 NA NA CASSLGQGHQPQHF TGCGCCAGCAGCTTGGGGCAGGGGCATCAGCCCCAGCATTTT
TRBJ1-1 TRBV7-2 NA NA CASSLATPNTEAFF TGTGCCAGCAGCTTAGCGACACCGAACACTGAAGCTTTCTTT
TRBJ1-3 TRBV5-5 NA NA CASSLKGNTIYF TGTGCCAGCAGCTTGAAGGGAAACACCATATATTTT
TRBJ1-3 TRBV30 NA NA CAWQTGGTIYF TGTGCCTGGCAAACGGGGGGCACCATATATTTT
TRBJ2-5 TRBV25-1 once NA CASSGPGIETQYF TGTGCCAGCAGTGGGCCAGGGATTGAGACCCAGTACTTC
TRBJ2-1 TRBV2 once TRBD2 CASSLAGGREQFF TGTGCCAGCAGCTTAGCGGGGGGTAGGGAGCAGTTCTTC
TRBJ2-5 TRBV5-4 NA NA CASSLDRAGKTQYF TGTGCCAGCAGCTTGGACAGGGCTGGAAAGACCCAGTACTTC
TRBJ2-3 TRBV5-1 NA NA CASSLESGSDTQYF TGCGCCAGCAGCTTGGAATCAGGGTCAGATACGCAGTATTTT
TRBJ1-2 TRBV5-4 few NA CASSLPTEYGYTF TGTGCCAGCAGCTTGCCCACAGAATATGGCTACACCTTC
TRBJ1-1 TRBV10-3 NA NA CAINTGKNTEAFF TGTGCCATCAATACAGGGAAGAACACTGAAGCTTTCTTT